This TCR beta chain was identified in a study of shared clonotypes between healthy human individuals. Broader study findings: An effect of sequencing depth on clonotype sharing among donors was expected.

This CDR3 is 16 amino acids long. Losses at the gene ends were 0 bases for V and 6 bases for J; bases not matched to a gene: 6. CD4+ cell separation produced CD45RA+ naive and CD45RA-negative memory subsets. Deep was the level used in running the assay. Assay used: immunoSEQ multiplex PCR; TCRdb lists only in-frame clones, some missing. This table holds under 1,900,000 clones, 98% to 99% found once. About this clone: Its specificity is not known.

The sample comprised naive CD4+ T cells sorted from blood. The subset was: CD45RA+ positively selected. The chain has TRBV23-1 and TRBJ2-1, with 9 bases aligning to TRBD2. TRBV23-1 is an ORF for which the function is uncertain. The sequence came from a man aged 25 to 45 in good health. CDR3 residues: CASSQSASGTFNEQFF. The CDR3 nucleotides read TGCGCCAGCAGTCAATCGGCTAGCGGGACCTTCAATGAGCAGTTCTTC.